At least ten counts were recorded for the clone carrying this T cell receptor beta chain. Its antigen is unidentified. The germline V gene encodes CDR1 SEHNR and CDR2 FQNEAQ (reference sequence). The CDR3 consists of 13 residues. The germline V and J ends were trimmed by 5 bases and 5 bases, with 11 bases remaining between them. These data are taken from a study of T cells in Graves' hyperthyroidism and ophthalmopathy. Whole-study findings and limits: Ophthalmopathy was separated from stable hyperthyroidism by a 13 V-J model. Blood also carried most thyroid clonotypes expanded above 0.001.

The CDR3 regions of TCR beta were amplified from RNA transcripts. Initially, a first-round RT-PCR of the TCR CDR3 employed the HTBI primer set. TCRdb called the multiplex PCR reads again in MiXCR, with one record for every CDR3 protein. The table includes hundreds of thousands of distinct CDR3 sequences, roughly 25% detected once. The chain uses TRBV7-9 and TRBJ2-3, with a possible D match to TRBD2 (5 bases). This clonotype originated in a man aged 45-65 years with Graves' hyperthyroidism. Material for sequencing was blood. Here the CDR3 DNA reads TGTGCCAGCAGCGTCGACGCGGGAGATACGCAGTATTTT. It codes for CASSVDAGDTQYF.